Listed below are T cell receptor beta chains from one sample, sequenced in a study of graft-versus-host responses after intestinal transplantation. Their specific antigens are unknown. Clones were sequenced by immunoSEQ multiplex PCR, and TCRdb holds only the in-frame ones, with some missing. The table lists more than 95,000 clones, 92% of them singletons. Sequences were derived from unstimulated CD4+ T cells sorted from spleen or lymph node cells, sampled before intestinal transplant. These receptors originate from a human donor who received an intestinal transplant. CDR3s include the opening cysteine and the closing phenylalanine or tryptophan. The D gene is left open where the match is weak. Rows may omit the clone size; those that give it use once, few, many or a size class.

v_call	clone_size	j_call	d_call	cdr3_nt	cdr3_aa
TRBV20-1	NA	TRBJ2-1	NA	TGCAGTGCTAGAACTTACAATGAGCAGTTCTTC	CSARTYNEQFF
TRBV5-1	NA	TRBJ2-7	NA	TGCGCCAGCAGCTTGGGAGGGGACTTAAGCTCCTACGAGCAGTACTTC	CASSLGGDLSSYEQYF
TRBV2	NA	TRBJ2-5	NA	TGTGCCAGCAGCGCGGGGCTAGCGCCACTGGAGACCCAGTACTTC	CASSAGLAPLETQYF
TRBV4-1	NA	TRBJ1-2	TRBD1	TGCGCCAGCAGCCAAGCGGGACAGCTGGAAAGAGGCTACACCTTC	CASSQAGQLERGYTF
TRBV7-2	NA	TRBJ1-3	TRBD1	TGTGCCAGCAGCTCACGACAGGGGACGAGCTCTGGAAACACCATATATTTT	CASSSRQGTSSGNTIYF
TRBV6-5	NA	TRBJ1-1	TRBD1	TGTGCCAGCAGTCTGGACAGGGTTGAAGCTTTCTTT	CASSLDRVEAFF
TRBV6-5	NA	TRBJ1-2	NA	TGTGCCAGCACGTGTAGAGACTGCTATGGCTACACCTTC	CASTCRDCYGYTF
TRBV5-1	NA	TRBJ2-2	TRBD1	TGCGCCAGCAGCTGGGGACAGGGGGCCGGCGGGGAGCTGTTTTTT	CASSWGQGAGGELFF
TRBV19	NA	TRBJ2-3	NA	TGTGCCAGTAGTATAGGGACTAGCACAGATACGCAGTATTTT	CASSIGTSTDTQYF
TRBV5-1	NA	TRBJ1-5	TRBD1	TGCGCCAGCAGCTTGGAACAGGGGGACGGCCCCCAGCATTTT	CASSLEQGDGPQHF
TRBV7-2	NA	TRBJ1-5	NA	TGTGCCAGCAGCTCCCGGGTGGGGCAGAGAGTGGTCCATCAGCCCCAGCATTTT	CASSSRVGQRVVHQPQHF
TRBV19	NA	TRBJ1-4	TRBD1	TGTGCCAGTAGTATGAATACAGGGGGCGAGGGAGAAAAACTGTTTTTT	CASSMNTGGEGEKLFF
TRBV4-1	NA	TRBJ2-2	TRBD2	TGCGCCAGCAGCCAAGATTGGACGGGAGGGACCGGGGAGCTGTTTTTT	CASSQDWTGGTGELFF
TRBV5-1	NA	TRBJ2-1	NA	TGCGCCAGCAGCATAGCCTCGGGAAAATTTACAAAGCAGTTCTTC	CASSIASGKFTKQFF
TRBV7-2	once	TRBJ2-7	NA	TGTGCCAGCAGCCAAGGAGGGGACGCCTACGAGCAGTACTTC	CASSQGGDAYEQYF
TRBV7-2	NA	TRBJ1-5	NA	TGTGCCAGCAGCTTAGTTGGAGCAGCCCTCAATCAGCCCCAGCATTTT	CASSLVGAALNQPQHF
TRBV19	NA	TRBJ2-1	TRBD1	TGTGCCAGTAGTATAGACCCCCGGGACAGGGCTGCAAATGAGCAGTTCTTC	CASSIDPRDRAANEQFF
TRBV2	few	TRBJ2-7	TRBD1	TGTGCCAGCAGCCGGGACAGGGCCTACGAGCAGTACTTC	CASSRDRAYEQYF
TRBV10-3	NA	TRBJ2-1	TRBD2	TGTGCCATCAGTGCTAGGGCGGGAGGGCCTGGCAATGAGCAGTTCTTC	CAISARAGGPGNEQFF
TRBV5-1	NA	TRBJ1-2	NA	TGCGCCAGCAGCTTGGGCGTCAACTATGGCTACACCTTC	CASSLGVNYGYTF
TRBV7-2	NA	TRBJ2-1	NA	TGTGCCAGCAGCCCCTATTCCTACAATGAGCAGTTCTTC	CASSPYSYNEQFF
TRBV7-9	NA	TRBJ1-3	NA	TGTGCCAGCAGCGGCACAGGAGGAAACACCATATATTTT	CASSGTGGNTIYF
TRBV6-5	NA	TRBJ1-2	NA	TGTGCCAGCAGCCCTCGACAGGACTATGGCTACACCTTC	CASSPRQDYGYTF
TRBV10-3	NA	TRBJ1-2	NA	TGTGCCATCACCGAAAGGGGGGGGGATGGCTACACCTTC	CAITERGGDGYTF
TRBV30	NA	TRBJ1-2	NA	TGTGCCTGGATGAGGGATCTCGGCTATGGCTACACCTTC	CAWMRDLGYGYTF
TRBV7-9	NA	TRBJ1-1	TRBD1	TGTGCCAGCAGCTTAGCGGCGGGACAGGGGTTTGGGGGTGAAGCTTTCTTT	CASSLAAGQGFGGEAFF
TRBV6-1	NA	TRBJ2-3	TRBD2	TGTGCCAGCAGTGAAGAGCGGGGGGTCATAGATACGCAGTATTTT	CASSEERGVIDTQYF
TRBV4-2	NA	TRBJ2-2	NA	TGTGCCAGCAGCCAAGTAGTTACAGGGGGAGGGGGGGAGCTGTTTTTT	CASSQVVTGGGGELFF
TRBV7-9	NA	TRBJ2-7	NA	TGTGCCAGCAGCTTAAGAGACAACGAGCAGTACTTC	CASSLRDNEQYF
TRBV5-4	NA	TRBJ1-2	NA	TGTGCCAGCAGCTTGTTTCAGGGGAAGGGAGGCTACACCTTC	CASSLFQGKGGYTF
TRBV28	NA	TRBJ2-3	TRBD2	TGTGCCAGTCTAAATCGTCCCGGGACTAGCGGGAGTGTTGGGGCAGATACGCAGTATTTT	CASLNRPGTSGSVGADTQYF
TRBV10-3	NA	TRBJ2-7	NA	TGTGCCATCAGTAAACAGACGCCTATAAACGAGCAGTACTTC	CAISKQTPINEQYF
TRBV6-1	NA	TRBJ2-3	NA	TGTGCCAGCAGTGAAGCATTCGCAGCTAGATATTTT	CASSEAFAARYF
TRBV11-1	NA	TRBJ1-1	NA	TGTGCCAGCAGCCGGAGACAGACCACTGAAGCTTTCTTT	CASSRRQTTEAFF
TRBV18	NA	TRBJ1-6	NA	TGTGCCAGCTCACCAGTACCGCCGCGTTCTTCAAGCTCCTATAATTCACCCCTCCACTTT	CASSPVPPRSSSSYNSPLHF
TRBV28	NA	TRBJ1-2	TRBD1	TGTGCCAGCAGTTTTAGGGACAGCTATGGCTACACCTTC	CASSFRDSYGYTF
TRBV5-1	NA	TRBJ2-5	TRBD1	TGCGCCAGCAGGAAAACAGGGGTGGCAGAGACCCAGTACTTC	CASRKTGVAETQYF
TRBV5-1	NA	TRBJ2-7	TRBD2	TGCGCCAGCACTGCGGGAGGGCCCACCTACGAGCAGTACTTC	CASTAGGPTYEQYF
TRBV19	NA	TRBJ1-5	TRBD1	TGTGCCAGTGCAGAGGACAGGGGGGAAAATCAGCCCCAGCATTTT	CASAEDRGENQPQHF
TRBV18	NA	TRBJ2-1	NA	TGTGCCAGCTCACTCAATACGGATGAGCAGTTCTTC	CASSLNTDEQFF